The 10 T cell receptor beta chains in this list originate from one sample, sequenced in a study of T-cell memory formation after mild COVID-19. From the 5' RACE reads, TCRdb called clonotypes with MiXCR, one entry per CDR3 protein. This table has over 450,000 distinct CDR3 sequences, 20% appearing once. Sequenced sample: PBMCs or a T cell subset sorted from them (not recorded which). The receptors derive from an adult woman who had mild COVID-19 (a few samples of this study predate the infection). Cell type and time point are not known.

The chain has TRBV5-4 and TRBJ2-1; no clear D. The germline V gene encodes CDR1 SGHNT and CDR2 YYREEE (reference sequence). V lost 0 bases and J lost 9, with 16 bases in between. This CDR3 region has 15 residues. The CDR3: CASSLAVVLVGEQFF. The CDR3 DNA follows: TGTGCCAGCAGCTTGGCTGTAGTATTGGTAGGTGAGCAGTTCTTC.

The gene calls are TRBV20-1 and TRBJ2-5; no definite D call. Germline V gene sequence: CDR1 DFQATT, CDR2 SNEGSKA (reference sequence). With 3 bases removed from V and 5 bases from J, the gap between germline ends came to 13 bases. The CDR3 consists of 13 residues. The CDR3 sequence: CSARKGKGETQYF. The CDR3 nucleotides are TGCAGTGCTAGGAAAGGGAAGGGTGAGACCCAGTACTTC.

This clonotype was seen more than once but under ten times. The rearrangement links TRBV19 to TRBJ2-3; the D is unclear. Germline lookup yields CDR1 LNHDA and CDR2 SQIVND (reference sequence). The CDR3 extends over 13 amino acids. V was clipped by 7 bases and J by 0 bases, with 8 bases between them. The CDR3 DNA follows: TGTGCCAGTAATGATGGCAGCACAGATACGCAGTATTTT. It yields the protein CASNDGSTDTQYF.

This clonotype showed up just a few times. This chain uses TRBV12-3 or TRBV12-4 with TRBJ2-7; TRBD1 matches at 10 bases. The length of the CDR3 is 15 residues. The junction had 6 bases not matched to a gene; V was cut back by 4 bases and J by 3 bases. CDR3 in DNA: TGTGCCAGCAGTTCTGGACAGGGGGAGATCTACGAGCAGTACTTC. Its translation is CASSSGQGEIYEQYF.

V is TRBV24-1 and J is TRBJ2-3; no clear D. This CDR3 has 12 amino acids. The germline V and J ends were trimmed by 4 bases and 10 bases, with 11 bases remaining between them. From germline, CDR1 is KGHDR and CDR2 SFDVKD. The CDR3 loop reads CATSENLRAQYF. The CDR3 DNA follows: TGTGCCACCAGTGAAAACCTACGGGCGCAGTATTTT.

Only a few counts were recorded for this clonotype. V and J are TRBV24-1 and TRBJ2-1, with TRBD1 as a possible D gene (7 bases). The CDR3 sequence is 14 residues long. Germline V gives CDR1 KGHDR, CDR2 SFDVKD. V was shortened by 4 bases and J by 7 bases, with 13 bases between the two germline ends. The CDR3 DNA is TGTGCCACCAGTGACAGGGGGGCCAGGAATGAGCAGTTCTTC. Amino acid sequence: CATSDRGARNEQFF.

This sequence joins TRBV4-1 and TRBJ2-5; unclear D gene. Trimming cost V 1 base and J 5 bases, with 11 bases left between them. The germline gives CDR1 MGHRA, CDR2 YSYEKL. CDR3 length: 14 amino acids. In DNA form, the CDR3 reads TGCGCCAGCAGCCAAGCTGTCGTGTTGGAGACCCAGTACTTC. It translates to CASSQAVVLETQYF.

The V and J genes are TRBV10-3 and TRBJ2-5, with D unresolved. This CDR3 contains 12 residues. V lost 3 bases and J lost 5, with 7 bases in between. Germline lookup yields CDR1 ENHRY and CDR2 SYGVKD. CDR3 residues: CAISDARETQYF. CDR3 sequence (DNA): TGTGCCATCAGTGATGCCAGGGAGACCCAGTACTTC.

In this sample, this clonotype turned up many times. The chain couples TRBV12-3 or TRBV12-4 to TRBJ1-2, with D unresolved. This CDR3 has 14 amino acids. V was pared by 1 base and J by 4 bases, with 10 bases between. The CDR3 DNA reads as TGTGCCAGCAGTTTAGGTGGGGTAGGCTATGGCTACACCTTC. Translated, it gives CASSLGGVGYGYTF.

The rearrangement links TRBV6-5 to TRBJ2-1, with TRBD2 matching 9 bases. CDR3 length: 16 residues. The germline gives CDR1 MNHEY, CDR2 SVGAGI. The V and J ends lost 0 bases and 9 bases, in that order; junction bases with no gene match: 9. In DNA, the CDR3 is TGTGCCAGCAGTTACTCGAGTGGCGGGGGGGCGAGTGAGCAGTTCTTC. Amino acids: CASSYSSGGGASEQFF.